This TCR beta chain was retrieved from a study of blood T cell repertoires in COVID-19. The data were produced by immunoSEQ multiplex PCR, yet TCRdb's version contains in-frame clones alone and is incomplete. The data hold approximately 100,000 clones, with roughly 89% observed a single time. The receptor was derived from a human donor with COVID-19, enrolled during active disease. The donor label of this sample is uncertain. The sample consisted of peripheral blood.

The CDR3 here is CASSYSGVYNSPLHF. CDR3 DNA sequence: TGTGCCAGCAGTTACTCAGGGGTCTATAATTCACCCCTCCACTTT. The rearrangement joins TRBV6-2 or TRBV6-3 to TRBJ1-6, with D possibly matching TRBD1 (5 bases). V was shortened by 0 bases and J by 3 bases, with 6 bases between the two germline ends. The CDR3 contains 15 residues. Germline values: CDR1 MNHEY, CDR2 SVGEGT.